This entry concerns a single TCR beta chain. This specimen comes from a study of human T cells and chemical hapten exposure. Background on the study: TCR yields per sample varied, mainly owing to small pooled library volume differences.

Via MiXCR, TCRdb re-called the RACE reads, giving one row per CDR3 protein. The repertoire holds around 340,000 distinct CDR3 sequences, with roughly 6.9% as singletons. The CDR3 is 15 residues long. V lost 7 bases, J lost 7 bases, and 13 bases stayed unmatched. Looked up from germline, CDR1 is MNHEY and CDR2 is SVGEGT. Time point given: patch test 1, 2 weeks after DPC sensitization. The sample's treatment: therapeutic diphenylcyclopropenone sensitization with weekly scalp DPC. Source: whole blood, taken in connection with sensitization to the hapten diphenylcyclopropenone (DPC). This sequence joins TRBV6-2 or TRBV6-3 and TRBJ2-7, with TRBD1 matching over 10 bases. The clonotype comes from a woman aged 18 to 35 with alopecia areata. Some clones in this sample may be carry-over from other donors' samples. CDR3: CASTHPTGGLEEQYF. DNA of the CDR3: TGTGCCAGCACCCACCCGACAGGGGGCTTAGAAGAGCAGTACTTC.